This T cell receptor beta chain was sequenced in a study of shared clonotypes between healthy human individuals. Naive CD8 cells comprised CD45RO-negative, CCR7-positively selected cells, excluding terminally differentiated effector memory CD45RA+ cells. The DNA input per sorted-subset replicate PCR was about 180 ng, corresponding to 32,000 or so T cell genomes. Produced via immunoSEQ multiplex PCR; TCRdb's table is partial and in-frame only. The table has about 2,200,000 clones, under 95% seen once; the top ten hold around 1.7%. This CDR3 has 17 amino acids. Per the germline V gene, CDR1 is MNHEY and CDR2 is SMNVEV (reference sequence). J was trimmed by 1 base and V by 6 bases; bases with no gene match: 15.

The specimen was naive CD8+ T cells from PBMCs. This TCR was sampled from a man in his late teens or twenties in good health. Some clones in this sample may be carry-over from other donors' samples. The chain links TRBV27 to TRBJ2-7, with 7 bases fitting TRBD2. CDR3 amino acids: CASSPLYVASGSYEQYF. CDR3 DNA: TGTGCCAGCAGCCCTCTTTATGTAGCTAGCGGTTCCTACGAGCAGTACTTC.